The 8 T cell receptor beta chains in this list originate from one sample, sequenced in a study of response to subunit inactivated influenza vaccine (dated by TCRdb to the late 2010s). Preparation of the library involved RT-PCR. Sequencing was performed on an Illumina HiSeq 2500. TCRdb ran its own pipeline on the public reads, namely fastp trimming at Q25 and MiXCR clone calling, and kept in-frame beta chains. Rows are combined by CDR3 protein, so each entry shows the most common genes and DNA. The sample table records fewer than 600,000 distinct CDR3 sequences; around 7.9% of these occur just once. Less than 15% of the sample rests with the top ten. The sample consisted of PBMCs from blood, taken roughly 24 months after vaccination. All receptors come from a man aged 50 to 69 who received an inactivated influenza vaccine. Donor details come from another sample of the same person, matched by shared clones.

This clonotype was seen more than once but under ten times. The chain carries TRBV10-3 and TRBJ2-7, with 8 nucleotides matching TRBD1. The CDR3 spans 15 residues. V shed 6 bases and J 4 bases; nucleotides not matched to a gene: 11. CDR1 ENHRY and CDR2 SYGVKD come from the germline V gene. The CDR3 is CAIRPDRGHPYEQYF. In DNA form, the CDR3 reads TGTGCCATCAGACCCGACAGGGGTCACCCATACGAGCAGTACTTC.

Only a few counts were recorded for this clonotype. The chain combines TRBV18 with TRBJ2-3; D may be TRBD1 or TRBD2 (5 bases each). The CDR3 has 12 amino acids. The V and J ends lost 2 bases and 6 bases respectively, with 6 bases between them. In germline, CDR1 is KGHSH, CDR2 LQKENI. The CDR3 protein is CASSPGDDTQYF. DNA of the CDR3: TGTGCCAGCTCACCAGGGGACGATACGCAGTATTTT.

A few counts support this clonotype. The rearrangement uses TRBV27 and TRBJ2-7; TRBD2 matches at 8 bases. CDR1 is MNHEY and CDR2 is SMNVEV in the germline V gene (reference sequence). V trimming: 1 base; J trimming: 3 bases; junction bases outside the gene matches: 5. CDR3 length equals 15 residues. The CDR3 bases are TGTGCCAGCAGTTTATATTACGGGAGGGTCTACGAGCAGTACTTC. Translated: CASSLYYGRVYEQYF.

V and J are TRBV9 and TRBJ1-1; D might be TRBD1 (5 bases). Looked up from germline, CDR1 is SGDLS and CDR2 is YYNGEE. This CDR3 region has 14 residues. V was clipped by 0 bases and J by 4 bases, with 10 bases between them. The CDR3 DNA is TGTGCCAGCAGCGTAGGGACAACCGCCACTGAAGCTTTCTTT. Translating gives CASSVGTTATEAFF. Full variable domain (remainder filled in from reference TRBV9 and TRBJ1-1): DSGVTQTPKHLITATGQRVTLRCSPRSGDLSVYWYQQSLDQGLQFLIQYYNGEERAKGNILERFSAQQFPDLHSELNLSSLELGDSALYFCASSVGTTATEAFFGQGTRLTVV.

There are a few counts of this clonotype. J is TRBJ2-2 and V is TRBV12-5; D might be TRBD1 (6 bases). Trimming stripped 0 bases from V and 4 bases from J, with 12 bases between. CDR3 length: 16 residues. Germline V lookup: CDR1 LGHNT, CDR2 FRNRAP. The CDR3 DNA is TGTGCTAGTGGTTTGGTACTGGGCAGGGGCACCGGGGAGCTGTTTTTT. As protein: CASGLVLGRGTGELFF.

The rearrangement joins TRBV10-3 to TRBJ2-7; no definite D call. Germline CDR1 ENHRY, CDR2 SYGVKD. The germline V and J ends were trimmed by 3 bases and 3 bases, with 9 bases remaining between them. This CDR3 has 13 amino acids. The CDR3 DNA is TGTGCCATCAGTGACTCTTTGGACTACGAGCAGTACTTC. Its translation: CAISDSLDYEQYF.

This clonotype appeared a few times. The chain has TRBV6-1 and TRBJ2-3; D uncertain. The V and J ends lost 1 base and 5 bases respectively, with 1 base between them. Germline values: CDR1 MNHNS, CDR2 SASEGT. CDR3 length: 11 residues. The CDR3 spells CASSEVDTQYF. As DNA, the CDR3 is TGTGCCAGCAGTGAAGTAGATACGCAGTATTTT.

There are many counts of this clonotype. The V and J genes are TRBV7-9 and TRBJ1-4; no firm D call. The germline CDR1 and CDR2 sequences are SEHNR and FQNEAQ (reference sequence). Trimming removed 5 bases from V and 12 bases from J, with 16 bases in between. The CDR3 is made up of 13 amino acids. This CDR3 reads CASSPPTNWELFF. The CDR3 nucleotides read TGTGCCAGCAGCCCCCCAACGAATTGGGAACTGTTTTTT. The full variable domain, rest sourced from reference TRBV7-9 and TRBJ1-4, is DTGVSQNPRHKITKRGQNVTFRCDPISEHNRLYWYRQTLGQGPEFLTYFQNEAQLEKSRLLSDRFSAERPKGSFSTLEIQRTEQGDSAMYLCASSPPTNWELFFGSGTQLSVL.